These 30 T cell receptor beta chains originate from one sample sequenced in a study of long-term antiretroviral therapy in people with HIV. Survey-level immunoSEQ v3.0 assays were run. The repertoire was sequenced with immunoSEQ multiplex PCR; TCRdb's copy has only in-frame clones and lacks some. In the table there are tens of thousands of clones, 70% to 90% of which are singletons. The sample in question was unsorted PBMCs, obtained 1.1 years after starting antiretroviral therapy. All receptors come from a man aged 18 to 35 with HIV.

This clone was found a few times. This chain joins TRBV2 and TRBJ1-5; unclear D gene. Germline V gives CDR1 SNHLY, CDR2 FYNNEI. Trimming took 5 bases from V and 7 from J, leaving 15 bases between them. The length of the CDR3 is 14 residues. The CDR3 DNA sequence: TGTGCCAGCAGTCTCCCCTCCTTTAGACAGCCCCAGCATTTT. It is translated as CASSLPSFRQPQHF.

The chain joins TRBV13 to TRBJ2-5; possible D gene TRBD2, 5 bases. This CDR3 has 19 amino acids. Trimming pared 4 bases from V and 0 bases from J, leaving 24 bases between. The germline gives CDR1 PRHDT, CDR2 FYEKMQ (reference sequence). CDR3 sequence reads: CASSWTLGEGPKYQETQYF. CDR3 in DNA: TGTGCCAGCAGCTGGACCCTCGGGGAAGGACCGAAGTACCAAGAGACCCAGTACTTC.

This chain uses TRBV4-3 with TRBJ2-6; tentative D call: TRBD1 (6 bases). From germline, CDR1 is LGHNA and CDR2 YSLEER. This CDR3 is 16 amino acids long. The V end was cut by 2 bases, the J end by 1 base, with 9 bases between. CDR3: CASSQLGGSGANVLTF. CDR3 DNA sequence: TGCGCCAGCAGCCAACTAGGGGGATCTGGGGCCAACGTCCTGACTTTC.

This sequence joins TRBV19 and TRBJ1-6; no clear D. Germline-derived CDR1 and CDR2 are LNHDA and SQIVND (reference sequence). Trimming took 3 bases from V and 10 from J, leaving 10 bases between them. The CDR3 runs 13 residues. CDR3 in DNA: TGTGCCAGTAGTATTCCCCCCGCCTCACCCCTCCACTTT. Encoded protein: CASSIPPASPLHF. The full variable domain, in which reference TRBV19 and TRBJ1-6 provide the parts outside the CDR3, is DGGITQSPKYLFRKEGQNVTLSCEQNLNHDAMYWYRQDPGQGLRLIYYSQIVNDFQKGDIAEGYSVSREKKESFPLTVTSAQKNPTAFYLCASSIPPASPLHFGNGTRLTVT.

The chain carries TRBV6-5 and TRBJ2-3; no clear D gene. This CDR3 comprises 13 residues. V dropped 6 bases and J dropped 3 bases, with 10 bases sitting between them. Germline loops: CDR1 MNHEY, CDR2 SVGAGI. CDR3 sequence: CASRFSLTDTQYF. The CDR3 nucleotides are TGTGCCAGCAGGTTCTCTTTGACAGATACGCAGTATTTT.

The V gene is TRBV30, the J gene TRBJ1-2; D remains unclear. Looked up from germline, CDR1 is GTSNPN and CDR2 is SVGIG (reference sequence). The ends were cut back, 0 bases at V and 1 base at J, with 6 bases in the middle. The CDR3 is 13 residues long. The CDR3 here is CAWSVLDNYGYTF. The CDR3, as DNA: TGTGCCTGGAGTGTACTGGATAACTATGGCTACACCTTC.

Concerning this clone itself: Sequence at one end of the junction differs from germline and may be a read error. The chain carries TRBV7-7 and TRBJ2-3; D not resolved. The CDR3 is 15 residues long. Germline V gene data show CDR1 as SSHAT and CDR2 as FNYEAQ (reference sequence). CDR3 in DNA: TGTGCTAGCAGCTTAGTCCAGGCAATCACAGATACGCAGTATTTT. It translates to CASSLVQAITDTQYF.

CDR3 DNA: TGTGCCAGCAGCTCCCACAGGGCTTTCGGTGAAAAACTGTTTTTT. It encodes CASSSHRAFGEKLFF. The chain uses TRBV13 and TRBJ1-4, with D possibly TRBD1 on 6 matching bases. This CDR3 contains 15 residues. Between the trimmed V and J ends, which lost 4 bases and 7 bases, there was a span of 16 bases. Germline values: CDR1 PRHDT, CDR2 FYEKMQ (reference sequence). Full variable domain (rest looked up from reference TRBV13 and TRBJ1-4): AAGVIQSPRHLIKEKRETATLKCYPIPRHDTVYWYQQGPGQDPQFLISFYEKMQSDKGSIPDRFSAQQFSDYHSELNMSSLELGDSALYFCASSSHRAFGEKLFFGSGTQLSVL.

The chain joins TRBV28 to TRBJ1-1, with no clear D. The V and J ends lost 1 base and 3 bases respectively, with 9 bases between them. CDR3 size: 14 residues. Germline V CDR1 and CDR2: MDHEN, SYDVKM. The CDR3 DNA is TGTGCCAGCAGTTTATCAGGAGGGTACACTGAAGCTTTCTTT. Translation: CASSLSGGYTEAFF.

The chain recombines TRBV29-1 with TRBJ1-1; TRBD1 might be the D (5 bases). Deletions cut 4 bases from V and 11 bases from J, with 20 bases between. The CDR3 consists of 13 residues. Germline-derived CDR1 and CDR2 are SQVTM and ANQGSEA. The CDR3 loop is CSVGPLAQAGAFF. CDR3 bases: TGCAGCGTTGGTCCCCTCGCACAGGCGGGGGCTTTCTTT.

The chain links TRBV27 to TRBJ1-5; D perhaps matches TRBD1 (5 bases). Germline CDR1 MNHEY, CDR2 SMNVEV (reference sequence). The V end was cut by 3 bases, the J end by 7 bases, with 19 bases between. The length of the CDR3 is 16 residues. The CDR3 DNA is TGTGCCAGCAGTTTCCAAGGGACCGGCCCCGGACAGCCCCAGCATTTT. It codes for CASSFQGTGPGQPQHF.

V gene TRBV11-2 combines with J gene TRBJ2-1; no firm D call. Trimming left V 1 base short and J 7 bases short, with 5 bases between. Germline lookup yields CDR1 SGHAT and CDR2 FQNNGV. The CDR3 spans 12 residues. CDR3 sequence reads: CASSLVGNEQFF. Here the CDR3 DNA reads TGTGCCAGCAGCTTAGTTGGGAATGAGCAGTTCTTC.

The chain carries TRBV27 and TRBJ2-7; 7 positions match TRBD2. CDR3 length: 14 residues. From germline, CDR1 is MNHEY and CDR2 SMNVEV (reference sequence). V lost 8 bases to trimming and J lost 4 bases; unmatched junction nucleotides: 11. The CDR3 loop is CASGSQRGKYEQYF. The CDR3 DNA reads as TGTGCCAGCGGCTCCCAGCGGGGAAAATACGAGCAGTACTTC.

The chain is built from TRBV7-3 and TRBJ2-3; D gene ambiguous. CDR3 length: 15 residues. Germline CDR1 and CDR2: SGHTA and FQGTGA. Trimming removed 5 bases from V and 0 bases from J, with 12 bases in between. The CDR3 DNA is TGTGCCAGCAGCCAAAACCTGCTAAGCACAGATACGCAGTATTTT. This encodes CASSQNLLSTDTQYF. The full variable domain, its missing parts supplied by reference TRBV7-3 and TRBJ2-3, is GAGVSQTPSNKVTEKGKYVELRCDPISGHTALYWYRQSLGQGPEFLIYFQGTGAADDSGLPNDRFFAVRPEGSVSTLKIQRTERGDSAVYLCASSQNLLSTDTQYFGPGTRLTVL.

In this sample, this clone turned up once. Here the CDR3 DNA reads TGTGCCAGCAGCTCGATCATTCCTAGCGGGAGCGGAACCGGGGAGCTGTTTTTT. Amino acid sequence: CASSSIIPSGSGTGELFF. V usage is TRBV7-3 and J usage is TRBJ2-2, with TRBD2 matching over 10 bases. From germline, CDR1 is SGHTA and CDR2 FQGTGA. The CDR3 sequence is 18 residues long. J was trimmed by 5 bases and V by 4 bases; bases with no gene match: 13.

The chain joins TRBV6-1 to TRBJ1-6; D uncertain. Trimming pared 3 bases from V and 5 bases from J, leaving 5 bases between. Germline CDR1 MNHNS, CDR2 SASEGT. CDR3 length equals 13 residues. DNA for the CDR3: TGTGCCAGCAGTGAGGTGGATAATTCACCCCTCCACTTT. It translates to CASSEVDNSPLHF.

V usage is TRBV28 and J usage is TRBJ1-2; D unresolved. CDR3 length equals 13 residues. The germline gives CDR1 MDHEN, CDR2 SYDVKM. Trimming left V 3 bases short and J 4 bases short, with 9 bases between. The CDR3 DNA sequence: TGTGCCAGCAGTTTCCTAGGTGGCTATGGCTACACCTTC. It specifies CASSFLGGYGYTF.

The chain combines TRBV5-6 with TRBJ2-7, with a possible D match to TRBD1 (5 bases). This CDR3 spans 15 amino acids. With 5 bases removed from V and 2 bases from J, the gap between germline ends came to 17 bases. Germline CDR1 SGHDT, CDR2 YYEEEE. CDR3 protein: CASSFGVADTYEQYF. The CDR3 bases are TGTGCCAGCAGTTTCGGTGTGGCGGACACCTACGAGCAGTACTTC.

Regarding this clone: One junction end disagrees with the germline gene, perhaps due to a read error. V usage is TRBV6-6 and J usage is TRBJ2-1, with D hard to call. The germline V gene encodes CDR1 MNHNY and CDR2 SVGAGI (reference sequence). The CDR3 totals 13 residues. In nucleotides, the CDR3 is TGTGCCAGTCGGACGGACCGCTACCATGAGCAGTTCTTC. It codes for CASRTDRYHEQFF.

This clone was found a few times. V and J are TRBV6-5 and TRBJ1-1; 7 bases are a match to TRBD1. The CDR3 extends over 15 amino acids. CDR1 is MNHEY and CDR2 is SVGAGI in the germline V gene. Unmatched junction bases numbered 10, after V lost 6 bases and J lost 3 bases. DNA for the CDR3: TGTGCCAGCAGGACATGGCCAACAGGGGACACTGAAGCTTTCTTT. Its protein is CASRTWPTGDTEAFF.

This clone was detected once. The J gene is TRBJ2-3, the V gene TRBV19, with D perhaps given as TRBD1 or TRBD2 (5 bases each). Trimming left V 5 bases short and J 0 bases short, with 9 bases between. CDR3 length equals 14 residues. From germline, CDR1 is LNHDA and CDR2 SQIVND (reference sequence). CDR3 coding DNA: TGTGCCAGTAGTCCCCGGGACAGCACAGATACGCAGTATTTT. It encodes CASSPRDSTDTQYF.

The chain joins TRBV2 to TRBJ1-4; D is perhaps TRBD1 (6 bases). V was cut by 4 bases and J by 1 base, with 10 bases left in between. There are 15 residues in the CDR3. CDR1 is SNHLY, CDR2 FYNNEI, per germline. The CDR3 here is CASSVTTGTNEKLFF. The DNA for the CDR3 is TGTGCCAGCAGTGTAACGACAGGAACTAATGAAAAACTGTTTTTT.

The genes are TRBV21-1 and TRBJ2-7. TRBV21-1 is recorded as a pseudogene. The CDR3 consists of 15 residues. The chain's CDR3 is CASSLRDPSIYEQYF. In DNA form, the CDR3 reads TGTGCCAGCAGCCTCCGGGACCCCTCGATCTACGAGCAGTACTTC.

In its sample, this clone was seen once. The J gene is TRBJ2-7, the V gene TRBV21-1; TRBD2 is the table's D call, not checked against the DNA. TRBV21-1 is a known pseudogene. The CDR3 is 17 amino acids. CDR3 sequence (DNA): TGTGCCAGCAGCAAAGGGTCGCCGGGGTCCAATATGGGCGAGCAGTACTTC. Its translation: CASSKGSPGSNMGEQYF.

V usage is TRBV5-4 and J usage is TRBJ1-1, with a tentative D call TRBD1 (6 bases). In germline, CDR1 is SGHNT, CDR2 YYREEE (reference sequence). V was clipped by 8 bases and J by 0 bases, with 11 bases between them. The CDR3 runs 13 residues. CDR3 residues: CASAGQLNTEAFF. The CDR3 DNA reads TGTGCCAGTGCGGGACAACTGAACACTGAAGCTTTCTTT.

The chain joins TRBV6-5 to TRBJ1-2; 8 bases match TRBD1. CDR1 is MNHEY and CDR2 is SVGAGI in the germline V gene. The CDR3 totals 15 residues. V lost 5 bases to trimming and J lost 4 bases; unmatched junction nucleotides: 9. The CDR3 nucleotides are TGTGCCAGCAGTCCCAAGACAGGGGCGGGCTATGGCTACACCTTC. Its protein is CASSPKTGAGYGYTF.

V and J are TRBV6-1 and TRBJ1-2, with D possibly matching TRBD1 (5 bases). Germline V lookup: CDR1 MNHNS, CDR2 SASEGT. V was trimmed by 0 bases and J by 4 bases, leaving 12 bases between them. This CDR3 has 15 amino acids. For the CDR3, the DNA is TGTGCCAGCAGTGAAGCAGGGACCGCCTTCTATGGCTACACCTTC. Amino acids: CASSEAGTAFYGYTF.

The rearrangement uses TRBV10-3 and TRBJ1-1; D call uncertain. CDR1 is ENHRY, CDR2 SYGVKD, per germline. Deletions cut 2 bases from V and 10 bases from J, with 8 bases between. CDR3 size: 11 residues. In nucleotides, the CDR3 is TGTGCCATCAGTGAGAACATAAGAGCTTTCTTT. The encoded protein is CAISENIRAFF.

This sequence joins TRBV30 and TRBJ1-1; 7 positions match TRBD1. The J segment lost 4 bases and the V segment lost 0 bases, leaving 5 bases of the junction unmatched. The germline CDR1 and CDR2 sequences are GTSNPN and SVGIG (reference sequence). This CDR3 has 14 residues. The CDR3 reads CAWSVGGGITEAFF. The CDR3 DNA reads TGTGCCTGGAGTGTAGGAGGGGGCATCACTGAAGCTTTCTTT.

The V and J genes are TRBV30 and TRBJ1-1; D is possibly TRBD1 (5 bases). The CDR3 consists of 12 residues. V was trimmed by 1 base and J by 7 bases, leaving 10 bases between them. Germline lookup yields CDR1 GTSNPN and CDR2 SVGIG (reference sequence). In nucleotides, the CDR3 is TGTGCCTGGAGTGAAGGGGAAGGTGAAGCTTTCTTT. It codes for CAWSEGEGEAFF. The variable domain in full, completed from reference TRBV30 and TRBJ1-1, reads SQTIHQWPATLVQPVGSPLSLECTVEGTSNPNLYWYRQAAGRGLQLLFYSVGIGQISSEVPQNLSASRPQDRQFILSSKKLLLSDSGFYLCAWSEGEGEAFFGQGTRLTVV.